This T cell receptor (beta chain) was identified in a study of cytomegalovirus exposure and HLA in healthy donors. Study summary: A previous analysis identified 95 million to 120 million unique TCR beta sequences derived from roughly 180 million T cells.

The PCR made use of 60 Vbeta and 13 Jbeta primers. Sequencing used immunoSEQ multiplex PCR; TCRdb keeps in-frame clones, though not all of them. This sample has about 140,000 clones; approximately 76% occur once, and the top ten carry less than 2%. Germline values: CDR1 WSHSY, CDR2 SAAADI. The germline V and J ends were trimmed by 8 bases and 7 bases, with 17 bases remaining between them. The CDR3 has 13 amino acids. Note on this clone: What it binds is not known.

Findings and caveats of the study: There were under 200 TCR beta chains listed as cytomegalovirus-associated.

V is TRBV10-2 and J is TRBJ1-1; D perhaps matches TRBD1 (6 bases). Sequenced sample: PBMCs. This TCR was sampled from a man between 40 and 49 years old in good health and CMV-seronegative. The CDR3 reads CASGGRGWHEAFF. The CDR3 DNA reads as TGCGCCAGCGGGGGGAGGGGGTGGCATGAAGCTTTCTTT.